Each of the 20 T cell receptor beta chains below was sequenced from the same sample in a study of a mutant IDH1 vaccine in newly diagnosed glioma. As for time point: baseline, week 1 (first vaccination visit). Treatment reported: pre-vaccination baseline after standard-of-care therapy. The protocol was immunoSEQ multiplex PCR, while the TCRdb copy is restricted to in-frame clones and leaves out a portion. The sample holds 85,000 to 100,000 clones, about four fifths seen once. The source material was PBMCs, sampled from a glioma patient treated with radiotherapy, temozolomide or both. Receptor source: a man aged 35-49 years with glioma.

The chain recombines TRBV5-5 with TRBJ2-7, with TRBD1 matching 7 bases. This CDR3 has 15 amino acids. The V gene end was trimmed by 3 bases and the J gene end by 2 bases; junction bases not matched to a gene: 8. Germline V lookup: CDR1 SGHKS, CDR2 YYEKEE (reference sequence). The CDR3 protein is CASSSHGTATYEQYF. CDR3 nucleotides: TGTGCCAGCAGCTCACACGGGACAGCGACCTACGAGCAGTACTTC. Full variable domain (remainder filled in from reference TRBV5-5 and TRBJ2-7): DAGVTQSPTHLIKTRGQQVTLRCSPISGHKSVSWYQQVLGQGPQFIFQYYEKEERGRGNFPDRFSARQFPNYSSELNVNALLLGDSALYLCASSSHGTATYEQYFGPGTRLTVT.

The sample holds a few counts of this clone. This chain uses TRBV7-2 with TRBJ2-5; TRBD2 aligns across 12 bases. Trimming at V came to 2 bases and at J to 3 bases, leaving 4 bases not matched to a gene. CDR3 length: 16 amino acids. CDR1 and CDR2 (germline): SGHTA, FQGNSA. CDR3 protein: CASSLLLAGGKETQYF. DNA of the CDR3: TGTGCCAGCAGCTTACTCCTAGCGGGAGGGAAAGAGACCCAGTACTTC.

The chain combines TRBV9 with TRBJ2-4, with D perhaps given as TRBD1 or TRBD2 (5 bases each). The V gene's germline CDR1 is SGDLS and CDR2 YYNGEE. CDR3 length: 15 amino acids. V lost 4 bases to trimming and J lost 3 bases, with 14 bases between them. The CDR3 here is CASSPGTLGKNIQYF. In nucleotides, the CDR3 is TGTGCCAGCAGCCCCGGGACCTTAGGCAAAAACATTCAGTACTTC.

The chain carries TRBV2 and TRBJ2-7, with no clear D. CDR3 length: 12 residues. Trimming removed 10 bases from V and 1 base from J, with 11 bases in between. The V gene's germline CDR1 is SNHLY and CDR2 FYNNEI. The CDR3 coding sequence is TGTGCCACCAAGGCTCCGTCCTACGAGCAGTACTTC. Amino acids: CATKAPSYEQYF.

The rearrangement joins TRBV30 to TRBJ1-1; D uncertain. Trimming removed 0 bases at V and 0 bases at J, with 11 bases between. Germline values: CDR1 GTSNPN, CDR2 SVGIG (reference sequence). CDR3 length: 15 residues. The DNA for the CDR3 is TGTGCCTGGAGTGTTCCCACTGGGCTGAACACTGAAGCTTTCTTT. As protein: CAWSVPTGLNTEAFF.

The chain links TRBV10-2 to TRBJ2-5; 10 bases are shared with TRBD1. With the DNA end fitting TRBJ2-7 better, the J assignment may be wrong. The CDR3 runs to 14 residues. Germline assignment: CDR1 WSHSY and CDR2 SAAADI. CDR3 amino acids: CASSEVGQGYEQYF. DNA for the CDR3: TGCGCCAGCAGTGAGGTGGGACAGGGGTACGAGCAGTACTTC.

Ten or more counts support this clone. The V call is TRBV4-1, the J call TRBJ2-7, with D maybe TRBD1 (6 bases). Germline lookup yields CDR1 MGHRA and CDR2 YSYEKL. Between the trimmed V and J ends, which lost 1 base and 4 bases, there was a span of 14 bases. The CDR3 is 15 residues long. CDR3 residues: CASSQVETGAYEQYF. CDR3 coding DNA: TGCGCCAGCAGCCAAGTGGAGACAGGTGCATACGAGCAGTACTTC.

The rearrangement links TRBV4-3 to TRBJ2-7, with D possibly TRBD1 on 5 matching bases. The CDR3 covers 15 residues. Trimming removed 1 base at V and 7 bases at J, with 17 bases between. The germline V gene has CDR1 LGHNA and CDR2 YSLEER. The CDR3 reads CASSQGLGALREQYF. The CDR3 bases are TGCGCCAGCAGCCAAGGGTTAGGGGCCCTAAGGGAGCAGTACTTC.

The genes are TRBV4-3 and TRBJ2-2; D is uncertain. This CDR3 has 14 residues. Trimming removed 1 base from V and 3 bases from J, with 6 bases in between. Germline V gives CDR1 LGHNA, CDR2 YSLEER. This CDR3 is CASSQAPYTGELFF. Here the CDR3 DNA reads TGCGCCAGCAGCCAAGCCCCGTACACCGGGGAGCTGTTTTTT.

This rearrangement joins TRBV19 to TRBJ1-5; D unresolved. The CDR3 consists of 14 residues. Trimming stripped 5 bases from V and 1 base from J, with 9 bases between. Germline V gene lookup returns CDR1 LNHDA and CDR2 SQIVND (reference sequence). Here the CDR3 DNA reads TGTGCCAGTAGTTCCCAACTCAGCAATCAGCCCCAGCATTTT. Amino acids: CASSSQLSNQPQHF.

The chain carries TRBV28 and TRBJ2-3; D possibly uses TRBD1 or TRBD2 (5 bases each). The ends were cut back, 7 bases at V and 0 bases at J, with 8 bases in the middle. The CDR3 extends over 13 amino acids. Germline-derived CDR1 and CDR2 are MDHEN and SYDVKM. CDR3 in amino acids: CASTGGSTDTQYF. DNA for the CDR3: TGTGCCAGCACTGGGGGAAGCACAGATACGCAGTATTTT.

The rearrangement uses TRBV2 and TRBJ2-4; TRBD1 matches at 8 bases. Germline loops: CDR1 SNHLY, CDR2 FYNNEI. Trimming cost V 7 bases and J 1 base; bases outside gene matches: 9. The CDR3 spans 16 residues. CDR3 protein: CASTEQTGVAKNIQYF. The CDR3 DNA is TGTGCCAGCACCGAGCAGACAGGGGTGGCCAAAAACATTCAGTACTTC. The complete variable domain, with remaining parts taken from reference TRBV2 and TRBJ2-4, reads EPEVTQTPSHQVTQMGQEVILRCVPISNHLYFYWYRQILGQKVEFLVSFYNNEISEKSEIFDDQFSVERPDGSNFTLKIRSTKLEDSAMYFCASTEQTGVAKNIQYFGAGTRLSVL.

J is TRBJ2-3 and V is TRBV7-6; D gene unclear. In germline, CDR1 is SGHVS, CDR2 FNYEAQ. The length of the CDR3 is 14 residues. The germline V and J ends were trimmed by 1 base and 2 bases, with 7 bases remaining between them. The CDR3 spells CASSLGTLTDTQYF. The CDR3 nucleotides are TGTGCCAGCAGCTTAGGGACCCTCACAGATACGCAGTATTTT.

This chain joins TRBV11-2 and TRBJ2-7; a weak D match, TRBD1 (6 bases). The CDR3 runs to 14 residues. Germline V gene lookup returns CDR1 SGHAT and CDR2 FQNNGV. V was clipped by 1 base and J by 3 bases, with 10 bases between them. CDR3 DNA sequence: TGTGCCAGCAGCTTAGCCAGGGGATTCTACGAGCAGTACTTC. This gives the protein CASSLARGFYEQYF. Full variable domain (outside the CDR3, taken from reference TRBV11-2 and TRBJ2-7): EAGVAQSPRYKIIEKRQSVAFWCNPISGHATLYWYQQILGQGPKLLIQFQNNGVVDDSQLPKDRFSAERLKGVDSTLKIQPAKLEDSAVYLCASSLARGFYEQYFGPGTRLTVT.

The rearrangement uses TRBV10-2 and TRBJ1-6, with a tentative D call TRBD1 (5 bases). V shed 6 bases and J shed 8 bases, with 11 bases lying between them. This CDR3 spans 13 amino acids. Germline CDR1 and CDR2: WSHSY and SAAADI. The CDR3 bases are TGCGCCAGCAGAGGACAACCCCATTCACCCCTCCACTTT. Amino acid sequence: CASRGQPHSPLHF.

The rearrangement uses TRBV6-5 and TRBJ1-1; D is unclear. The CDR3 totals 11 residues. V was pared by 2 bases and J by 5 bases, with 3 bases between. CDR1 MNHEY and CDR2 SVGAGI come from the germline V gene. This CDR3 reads CASSYETEAFF. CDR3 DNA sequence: TGTGCCAGCAGTTACGAAACTGAAGCTTTCTTT.

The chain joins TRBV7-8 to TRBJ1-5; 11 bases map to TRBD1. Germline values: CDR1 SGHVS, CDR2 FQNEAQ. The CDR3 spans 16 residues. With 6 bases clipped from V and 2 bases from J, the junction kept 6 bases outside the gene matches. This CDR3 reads CASRSGTGGGNQPQHF. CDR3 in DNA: TGTGCCAGCAGGTCCGGGACAGGGGGTGGCAATCAGCCCCAGCATTTT. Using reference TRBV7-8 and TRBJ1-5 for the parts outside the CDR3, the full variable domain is GAGVSQSPRYKVAKRGQDVALRCDPISGHVSLFWYQQALGQGPEFLTYFQNEAQLDKSGLPSDRFFAERPEGSVSTLKIQRTQQEDSAVYLCASRSGTGGGNQPQHFGDGTRLSIL.

This chain's CDR3 is CASSNSGNEQFF. CDR3 DNA: TGTGCCAGTAGTAACAGCGGCAATGAGCAGTTCTTC. The chain recombines TRBV19 with TRBJ2-1, with TRBD2 as a possible D gene (5 bases). The germline V gene encodes CDR1 LNHDA and CDR2 SQIVND (reference sequence). This CDR3 region has 12 residues. V dropped 4 bases and J dropped 6 bases, with 7 bases sitting between them. Complete variable domain (other parts from reference TRBV19 and TRBJ2-1): DGGITQSPKYLFRKEGQNVTLSCEQNLNHDAMYWYRQDPGQGLRLIYYSQIVNDFQKGDIAEGYSVSREKKESFPLTVTSAQKNPTAFYLCASSNSGNEQFFGPGTRLTVL.

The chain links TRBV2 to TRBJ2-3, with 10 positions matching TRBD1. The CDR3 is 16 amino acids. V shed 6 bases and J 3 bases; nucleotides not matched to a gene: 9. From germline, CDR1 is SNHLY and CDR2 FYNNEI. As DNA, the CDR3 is TGTGCCAGCAGAGTCGACAGGGGGCTCGGGACAGATACGCAGTATTTT. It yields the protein CASRVDRGLGTDTQYF.

CDR3 protein: CASSPGLTGVTYNEQFF. The CDR3, as DNA: TGTGCCAGCTCACCTGGACTCACAGGGGTTACCTACAATGAGCAGTTCTTC. The rearrangement uses TRBV18 and TRBJ2-1; 7 bases map to TRBD1. CDR3 length equals 17 residues. V gave up 3 bases and J gave up 2 bases; unmatched junction bases: 10. Per germline, CDR1 KGHSH and CDR2 LQKENI.